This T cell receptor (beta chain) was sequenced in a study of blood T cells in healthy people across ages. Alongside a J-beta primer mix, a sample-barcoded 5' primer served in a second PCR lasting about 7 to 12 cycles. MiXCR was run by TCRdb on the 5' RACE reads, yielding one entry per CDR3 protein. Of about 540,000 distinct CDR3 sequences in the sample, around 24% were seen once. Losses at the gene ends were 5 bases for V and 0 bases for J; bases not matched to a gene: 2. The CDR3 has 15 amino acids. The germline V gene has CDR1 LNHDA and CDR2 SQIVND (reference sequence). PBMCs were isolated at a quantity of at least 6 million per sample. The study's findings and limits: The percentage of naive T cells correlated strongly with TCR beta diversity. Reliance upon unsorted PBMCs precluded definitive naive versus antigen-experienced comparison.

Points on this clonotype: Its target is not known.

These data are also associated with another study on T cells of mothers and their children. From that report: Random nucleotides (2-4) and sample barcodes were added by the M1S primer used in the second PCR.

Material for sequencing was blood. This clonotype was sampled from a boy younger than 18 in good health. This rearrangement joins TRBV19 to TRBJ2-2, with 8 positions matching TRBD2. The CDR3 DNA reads TGTGCCAGTAGTTTTAGCGGGGCGAACACCGGGGAGCTGTTTTTT. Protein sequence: CASSFSGANTGELFF.